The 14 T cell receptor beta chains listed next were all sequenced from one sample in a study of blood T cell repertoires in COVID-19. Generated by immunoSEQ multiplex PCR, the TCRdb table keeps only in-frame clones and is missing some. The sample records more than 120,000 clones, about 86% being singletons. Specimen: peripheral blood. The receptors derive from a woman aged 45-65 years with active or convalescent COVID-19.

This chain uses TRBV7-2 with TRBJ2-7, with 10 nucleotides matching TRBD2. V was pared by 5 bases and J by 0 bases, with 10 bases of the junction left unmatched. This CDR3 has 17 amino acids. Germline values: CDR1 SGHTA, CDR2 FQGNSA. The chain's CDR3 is CASSPGLAVPSSYEQYF. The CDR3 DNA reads TGTGCCAGCAGCCCTGGACTAGCGGTTCCCAGCTCCTACGAGCAGTACTTC.

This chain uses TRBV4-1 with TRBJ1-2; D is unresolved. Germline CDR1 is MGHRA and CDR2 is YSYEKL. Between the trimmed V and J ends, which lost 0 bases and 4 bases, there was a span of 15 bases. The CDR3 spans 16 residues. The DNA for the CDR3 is TGCGCCAGCAGCCAAGATCCCCCGGGGTCCAGCTATGGCTACACCTTC. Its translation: CASSQDPPGSSYGYTF.

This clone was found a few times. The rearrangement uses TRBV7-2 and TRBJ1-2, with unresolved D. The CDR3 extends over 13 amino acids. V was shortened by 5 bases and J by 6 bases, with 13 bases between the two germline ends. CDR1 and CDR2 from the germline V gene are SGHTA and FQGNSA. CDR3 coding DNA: TGTGCCAGCAGCCCCGGGAGGGAGGATGGCTACACCTTC. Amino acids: CASSPGREDGYTF.

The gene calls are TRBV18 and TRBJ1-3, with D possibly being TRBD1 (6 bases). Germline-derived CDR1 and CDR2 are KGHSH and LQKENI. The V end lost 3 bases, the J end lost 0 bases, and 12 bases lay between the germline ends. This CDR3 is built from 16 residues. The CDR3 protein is CASSPQQGSSGNTIYF. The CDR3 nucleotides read TGTGCCAGCTCACCCCAGCAGGGGAGCTCTGGAAACACCATATATTTT.

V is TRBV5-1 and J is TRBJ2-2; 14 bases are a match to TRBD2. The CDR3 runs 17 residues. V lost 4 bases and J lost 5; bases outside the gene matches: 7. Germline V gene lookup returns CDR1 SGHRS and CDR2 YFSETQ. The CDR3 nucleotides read TGCGCCAGCAGCCCCCGACTAGCGGGAGGGGAGACCGGGGAGCTGTTTTTT. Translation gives CASSPRLAGGETGELFF.

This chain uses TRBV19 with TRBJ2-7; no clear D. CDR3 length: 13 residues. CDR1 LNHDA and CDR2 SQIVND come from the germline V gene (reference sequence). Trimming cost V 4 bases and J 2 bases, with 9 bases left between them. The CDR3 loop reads CASSTTAAYEQYF. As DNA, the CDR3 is TGTGCCAGTAGTACGACCGCGGCCTACGAGCAGTACTTC.

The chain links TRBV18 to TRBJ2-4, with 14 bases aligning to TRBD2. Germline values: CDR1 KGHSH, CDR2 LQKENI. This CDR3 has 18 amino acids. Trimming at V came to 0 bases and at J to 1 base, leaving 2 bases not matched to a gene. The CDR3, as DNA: TGTGCCAGCTCACCACCGGGGACTAGCGGGGGCGCCAAAAACATTCAGTACTTC. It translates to CASSPPGTSGGAKNIQYF.

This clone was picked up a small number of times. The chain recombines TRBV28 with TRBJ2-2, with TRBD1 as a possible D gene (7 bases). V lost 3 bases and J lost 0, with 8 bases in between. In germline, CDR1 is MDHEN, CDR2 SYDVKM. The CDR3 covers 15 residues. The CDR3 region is CASSFRGANTGELFF. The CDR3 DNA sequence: TGTGCCAGCAGTTTCAGGGGGGCGAACACCGGGGAGCTGTTTTTT.

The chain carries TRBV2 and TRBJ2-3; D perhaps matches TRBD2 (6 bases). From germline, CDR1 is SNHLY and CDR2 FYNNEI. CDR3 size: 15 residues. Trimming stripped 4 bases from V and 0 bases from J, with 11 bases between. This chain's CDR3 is CASSGERASTDTQYF. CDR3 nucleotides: TGTGCCAGCAGTGGGGAGCGGGCTAGCACAGATACGCAGTATTTT.

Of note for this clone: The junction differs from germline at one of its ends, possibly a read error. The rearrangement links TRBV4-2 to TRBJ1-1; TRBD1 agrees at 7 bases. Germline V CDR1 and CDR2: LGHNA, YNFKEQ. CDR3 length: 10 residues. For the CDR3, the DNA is TGTGCCAGCAGCCAACCACAGGGGATCTTT. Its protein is CASSQPQGIF.

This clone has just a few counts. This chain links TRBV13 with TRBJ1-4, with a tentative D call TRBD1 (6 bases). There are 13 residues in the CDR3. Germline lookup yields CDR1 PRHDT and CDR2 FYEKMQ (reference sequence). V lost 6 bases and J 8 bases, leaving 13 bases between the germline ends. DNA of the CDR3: TGTGCCAGCAGACCTAGGGGGATCGAAAAACTGTTTTTT. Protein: CASRPRGIEKLFF.

DNA for the CDR3: TGTGCCAGCAGTGAACAGTTCAGCGAGCAGTACTTC. This codes for CASSEQFSEQYF. The rearrangement joins TRBV2 to TRBJ2-7; D gene unclear. Looked up from germline, CDR1 is SNHLY and CDR2 is FYNNEI. Between the trimmed V and J ends, which lost 2 bases and 6 bases, there was a span of 8 bases. CDR3 length equals 12 residues.

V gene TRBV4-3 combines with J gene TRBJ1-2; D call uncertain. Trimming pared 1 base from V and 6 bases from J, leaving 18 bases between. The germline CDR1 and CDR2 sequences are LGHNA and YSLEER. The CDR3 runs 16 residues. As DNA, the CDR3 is TGCGCCAGCAGCCAAGTTACGACCGTACTACTGGATGGCTACACCTTC. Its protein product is CASSQVTTVLLDGYTF.

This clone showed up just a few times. The CDR3 reads CASSPQTANTEAFF. The CDR3 bases are TGTGCCAGCAGCCCTCAGACAGCTAACACTGAAGCTTTCTTT. The chain has TRBV7-2 and TRBJ1-1, with D possibly being TRBD1 (5 bases). V lost 5 bases to trimming and J lost 2 bases, with 12 bases between them. The CDR3 loop spans 14 amino acids. Germline V gene data show CDR1 as SGHTA and CDR2 as FQGNSA.